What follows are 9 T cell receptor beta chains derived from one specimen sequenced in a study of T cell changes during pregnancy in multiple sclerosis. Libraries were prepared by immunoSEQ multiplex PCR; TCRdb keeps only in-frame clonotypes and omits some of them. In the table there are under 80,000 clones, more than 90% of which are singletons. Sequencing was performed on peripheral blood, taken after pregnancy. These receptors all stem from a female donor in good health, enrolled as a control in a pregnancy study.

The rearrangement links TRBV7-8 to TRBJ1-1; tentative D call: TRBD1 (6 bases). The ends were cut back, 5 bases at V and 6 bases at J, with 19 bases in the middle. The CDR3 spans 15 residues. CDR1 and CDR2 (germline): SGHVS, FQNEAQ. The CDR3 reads CASSQLSGGGSEAFF. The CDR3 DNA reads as TGTGCCAGCAGCCAGTTGTCGGGGGGCGGATCTGAAGCTTTCTTT. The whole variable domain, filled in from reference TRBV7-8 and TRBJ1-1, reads GAGVSQSPRYKVAKRGQDVALRCDPISGHVSLFWYQQALGQGPEFLTYFQNEAQLDKSGLPSDRFFAERPEGSVSTLKIQRTQQEDSAVYLCASSQLSGGGSEAFFGQGTRLTVV.

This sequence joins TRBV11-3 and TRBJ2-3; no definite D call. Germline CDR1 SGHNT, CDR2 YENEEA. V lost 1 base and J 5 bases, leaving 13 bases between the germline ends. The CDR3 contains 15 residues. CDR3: CASSLGGSTGDTQYF. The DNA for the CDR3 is TGTGCCAGCAGCTTAGGAGGATCCACGGGAGATACGCAGTATTTT.

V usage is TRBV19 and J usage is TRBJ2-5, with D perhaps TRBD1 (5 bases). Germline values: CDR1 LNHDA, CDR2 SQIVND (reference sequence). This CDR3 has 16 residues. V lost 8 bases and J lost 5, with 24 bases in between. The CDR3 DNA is TGTGCCAGTTCACGGTTAAGTCAGGGCGCGTTGGAGACCCAGTACTTC. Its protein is CASSRLSQGALETQYF.

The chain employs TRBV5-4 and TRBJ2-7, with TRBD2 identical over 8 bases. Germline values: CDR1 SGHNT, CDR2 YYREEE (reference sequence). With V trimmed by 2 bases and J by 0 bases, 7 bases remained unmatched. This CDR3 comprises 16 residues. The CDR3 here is CASSFLTSASSYEQYF. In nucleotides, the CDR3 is TGTGCCAGCAGCTTCCTGACTAGCGCAAGCTCCTACGAGCAGTACTTC.

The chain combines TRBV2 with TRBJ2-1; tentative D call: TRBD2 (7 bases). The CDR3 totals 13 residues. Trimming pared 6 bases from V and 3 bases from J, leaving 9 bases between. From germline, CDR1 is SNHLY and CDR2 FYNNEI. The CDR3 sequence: CASRGGLYNEQFF. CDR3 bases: TGTGCCAGCAGGGGGGGGCTCTACAATGAGCAGTTCTTC.

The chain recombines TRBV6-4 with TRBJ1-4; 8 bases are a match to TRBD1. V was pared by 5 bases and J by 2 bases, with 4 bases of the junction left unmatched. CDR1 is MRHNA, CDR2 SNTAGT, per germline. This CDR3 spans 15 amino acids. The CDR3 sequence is CASSQTGGTNEKLFF. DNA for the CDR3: TGTGCCAGCAGTCAAACAGGGGGGACTAATGAAAAACTGTTTTTT.

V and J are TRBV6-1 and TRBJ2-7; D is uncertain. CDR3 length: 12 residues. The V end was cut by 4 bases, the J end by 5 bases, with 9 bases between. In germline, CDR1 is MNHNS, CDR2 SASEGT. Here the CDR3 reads CASSVLLDEQYF. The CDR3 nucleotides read TGTGCCAGCAGTGTACTACTGGACGAGCAGTACTTC.

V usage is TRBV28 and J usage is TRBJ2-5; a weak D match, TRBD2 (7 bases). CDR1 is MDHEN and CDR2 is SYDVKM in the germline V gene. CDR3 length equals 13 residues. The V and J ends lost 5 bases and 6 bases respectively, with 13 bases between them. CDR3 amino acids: CASSQRGGKTQYF. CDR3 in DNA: TGTGCCAGCAGTCAGAGGGGGGGGAAGACCCAGTACTTC.

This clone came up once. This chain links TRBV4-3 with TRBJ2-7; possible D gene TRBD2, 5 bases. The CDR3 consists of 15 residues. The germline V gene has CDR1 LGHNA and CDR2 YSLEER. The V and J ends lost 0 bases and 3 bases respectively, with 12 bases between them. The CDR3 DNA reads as TGCGCCAGCAGCCAAGAACTGGGTAGCGACTACGAGCAGTACTTC. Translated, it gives CASSQELGSDYEQYF.